This T cell receptor (beta chain) was documented in a study of T-cell memory formation after mild COVID-19. Study-wide background: The study found TCR clusters largely donor specific.

TCRdb re-derived calls from the 5' RACE reads in MiXCR, one entry per CDR3 protein. Of more than 100,000 distinct CDR3 sequences in the sample, about a sixth were seen once. V was shortened by 4 bases and J by 11 bases, with 17 bases between the two germline ends. The CDR3 is 13 residues long. Germline V lookup: CDR1 SGHTA, CDR2 FQGNSA. The rearrangement joins TRBV7-2 to TRBJ1-1, with D uncertain. Sequencing was carried out using PBMCs or a T cell subset sorted from them (not recorded which). The TCR sequence derives from a young man who had mild COVID-19 (a few samples of this study predate the infection). Cell type and time point are not known. The chain's CDR3 is CASSSRRDGHAFF. CDR3 DNA: TGTGCCAGCAGCTCCCGACGAGATGGGCACGCTTTCTTT.